The clone carrying this TCR beta chain was picked up many times. Trimming cost V 6 bases and J 5 bases, with 10 bases left between them. Germline CDR1 is SQVTM and CDR2 is ANQGSEA. This CDR3 comprises 11 residues. This sample is drawn from a study of blood T cells in healthy people across ages. A sample-barcoded 5' primer and a J-beta primer mix were used in a second PCR of roughly 7 to 11 cycles. Using its own MiXCR run on the 5' RACE reads, TCRdb lists one record per CDR3 protein. This sample has about 1.8 million distinct CDR3 sequences, with around 48% found just once. The source material was blood. The TCR was taken from a middle-aged woman in good health. The chain uses TRBV29-1 and TRBJ2-5; D unresolved. Here the CDR3 DNA reads TGCAGCGTCCTTGTGACGGAGACCCAGTACTTC. This codes for CSVLVTETQYF.